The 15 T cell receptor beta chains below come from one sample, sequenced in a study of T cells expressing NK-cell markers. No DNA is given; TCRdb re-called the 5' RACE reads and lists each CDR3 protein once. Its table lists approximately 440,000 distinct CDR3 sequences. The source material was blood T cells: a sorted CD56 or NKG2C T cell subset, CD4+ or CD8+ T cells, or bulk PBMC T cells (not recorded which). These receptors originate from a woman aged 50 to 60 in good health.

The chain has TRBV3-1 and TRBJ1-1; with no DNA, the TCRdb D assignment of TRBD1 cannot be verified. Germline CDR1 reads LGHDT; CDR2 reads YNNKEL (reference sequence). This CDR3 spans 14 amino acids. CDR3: CASSKGQLNTEAFF.

The CDR3 protein is CASSFIRREETSSYEQYF. This chain joins TRBV11-3 and TRBJ2-7; the TRBD2 assignment by TCRdb is unverifiable without DNA. The CDR3 has 18 residues. CDR1 is SGHNT and CDR2 is YENEEA in the germline V gene. Using reference TRBV11-3 and TRBJ2-7 for the parts outside the CDR3, the full variable domain is EAGVVQSPRYKIIEKKQPVAFWCNPISGHNTLYWYLQNLGQGPELLIRYENEEAVDDSQLPKDRFSAERLKGVDSTLKIQPAELGDSAVYLCASSFIRREETSSYEQYFGPGTRLTVT.

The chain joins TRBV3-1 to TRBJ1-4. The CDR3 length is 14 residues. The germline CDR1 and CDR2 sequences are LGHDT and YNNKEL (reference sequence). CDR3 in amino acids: CASSQGGGGEKLFF.

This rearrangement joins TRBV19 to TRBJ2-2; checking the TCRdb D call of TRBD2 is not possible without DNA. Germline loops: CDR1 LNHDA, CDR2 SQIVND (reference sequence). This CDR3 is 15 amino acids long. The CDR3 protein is CASSIGAGGTGELFF.

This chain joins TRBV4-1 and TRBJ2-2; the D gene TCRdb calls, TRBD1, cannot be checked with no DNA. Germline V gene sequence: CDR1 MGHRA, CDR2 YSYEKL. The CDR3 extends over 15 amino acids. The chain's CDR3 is CASSQPTGYTGELFF.

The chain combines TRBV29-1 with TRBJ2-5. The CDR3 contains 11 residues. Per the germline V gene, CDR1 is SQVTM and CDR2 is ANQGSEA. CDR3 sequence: CSIEIQETQYF. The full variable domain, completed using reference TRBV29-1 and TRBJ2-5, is SAVISQKPSRDICQRGTSLTIQCQVDSQVTMMFWYRQQPGQSLTLIATANQGSEATYESGFVIDKFPISRPNLTFSTLTVSNMSPEDSSIYLCSIEIQETQYFGPGTRLLVL.

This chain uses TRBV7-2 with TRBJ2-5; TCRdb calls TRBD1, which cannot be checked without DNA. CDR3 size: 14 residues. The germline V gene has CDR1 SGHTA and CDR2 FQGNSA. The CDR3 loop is CASDSTGIGETQYF.

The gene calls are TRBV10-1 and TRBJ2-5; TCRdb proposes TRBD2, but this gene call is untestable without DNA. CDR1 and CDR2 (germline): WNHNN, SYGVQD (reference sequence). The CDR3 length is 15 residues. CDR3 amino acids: CASSATSGRRETQYF.

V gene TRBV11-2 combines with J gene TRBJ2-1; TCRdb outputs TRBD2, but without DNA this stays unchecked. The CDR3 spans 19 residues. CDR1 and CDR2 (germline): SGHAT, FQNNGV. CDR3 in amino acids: CASSRNIGLSSSRTNEQFF.

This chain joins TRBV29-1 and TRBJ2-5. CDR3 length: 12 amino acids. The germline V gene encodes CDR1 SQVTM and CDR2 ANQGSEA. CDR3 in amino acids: CSVGLNSETQYF. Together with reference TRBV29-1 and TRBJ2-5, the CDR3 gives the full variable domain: SAVISQKPSRDICQRGTSLTIQCQVDSQVTMMFWYRQQPGQSLTLIATANQGSEATYESGFVIDKFPISRPNLTFSTLTVSNMSPEDSSIYLCSVGLNSETQYFGPGTRLLVL.

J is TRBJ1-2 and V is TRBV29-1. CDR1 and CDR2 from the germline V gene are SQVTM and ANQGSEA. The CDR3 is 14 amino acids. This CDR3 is CSVLVGRPGYGYTF. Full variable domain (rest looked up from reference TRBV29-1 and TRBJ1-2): SAVISQKPSRDICQRGTSLTIQCQVDSQVTMMFWYRQQPGQSLTLIATANQGSEATYESGFVIDKFPISRPNLTFSTLTVSNMSPEDSSIYLCSVLVGRPGYGYTFGSGTRLTVV.

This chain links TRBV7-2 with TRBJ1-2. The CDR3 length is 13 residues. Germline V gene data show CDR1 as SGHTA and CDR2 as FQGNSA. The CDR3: CASSFRQRGGYTF.

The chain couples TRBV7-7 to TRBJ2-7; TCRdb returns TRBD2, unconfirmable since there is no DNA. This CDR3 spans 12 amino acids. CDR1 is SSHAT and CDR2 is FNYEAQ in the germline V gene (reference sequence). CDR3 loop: CASSLRIPHAYF.

CDR3 sequence reads: CSASLPGPSYEQYF. V and J are TRBV20-1 and TRBJ2-7; TCRdb's D call of TRBD1 is untestable without DNA. The CDR3 is 14 amino acids. Germline CDR1 and CDR2: DFQATT and SNEGSKA (reference sequence).

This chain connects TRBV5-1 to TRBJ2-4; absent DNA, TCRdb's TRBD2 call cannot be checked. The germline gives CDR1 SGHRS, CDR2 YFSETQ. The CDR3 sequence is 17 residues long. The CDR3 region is CASSLGTGTSGSGIQYF.